The following is a T cell receptor (beta chain) sequence with its context. This receptor's antigen is unknown. No base quality information exists; no much larger clone differs at one position. What the time point label conveys for this sample: cycle 4 day 1 (C4D1), after 6 weeks of nivolumab. All trial patients had relapsed after autologous stem cell transplantation, with cohorts A, B and C differing in prior brentuximab vedotin exposure. The trial cohort included 55 to 65 patients with relapsed/refractory classical Hodgkin lymphoma, and each patient had a best overall response of complete response, partial response or progressive disease. Trial patients were treated with single-agent nivolumab in the multi-cohort phase II CheckMate 205 trial. An independent review committee assessed best overall response by applying the 2007 International Working Group response criteria. Trial PBMCs were collected immediately before nivolumab initiation (C1D1) and during therapy at cycle 2 day 1 and cycle 4 day 1. Peripheral blood was collected in 8 mL Vacutainer Cell Preparation Tubes, from which PBMCs were isolated by centrifugation and then cryopreserved.

V loses 8 bases, J loses 7 bases, and the germline ends lie 8 bases apart. According to the germline V gene, CDR1 reads ENHRY and CDR2 reads SYGVKD. The CDR3 sequence holds 10 residues, the cysteine and phenylalanine included. This entry keeps only the CDR3 DNA: 30 bases, framed from base 1. The Qiagen DNeasy kit was used to extract genomic DNA from unsorted PBMCs and from the negatively selected CD4+ and CD8+ fractions. TCR beta CDR3 regions were subjected to amplification by immunoSEQ multiplex PCR with primers that anneal to V and J segments. A synthetic immune receptor repertoire was used to minimize amplification bias, and any remaining bias was removed computationally after sequencing. The study's own analysis went as follows. Repertoire diversity was quantified as the Shannon entropy index using custom Python scripts. Unsorted, CD4+ and CD8+ repertoires were analyzed separately, except for combined analyses in which CD4+ and CD8+ sequences were merged in silico. A clone was considered expanded if an increase in frequency of at least 2-fold after treatment relative to C1D1 was found, and a pseudocount of 0.5 was applied to clones undetected at baseline. Singleton clones were defined as clones with 0 or 1 copy at C1D1, and non-singleton clones were defined as clones with 2 or more copies. Clones expanded in unsorted samples were assigned a CD4+, CD8+ or unknown annotation through matching of protein sequences in sorted samples from the same patient. Wilcoxon tests on paired samples were used to test changes in diversity from C1D1 to C4D1. TCRdb stores this immuneACCESS table with in-frame sequences only. Part of the clones is absent; in the studies checked, under half of the shortfall reflects unresolved V genes, and no reason is known for the rest. V and J calls and clone size are copied from that table; D and trimming were computed from the DNA. For this sample the table gives roughly 100,000 clones, of which about 93% were detected only once. Just under 2% of the sample belongs to the ten largest clones.

These data are taken from a study of PD-1 blockade in classical Hodgkin lymphoma (dated by TCRdb to the early 2020s). Background for the entire study: Nivolumab dosing was 3 mg/kg intravenously every 2 weeks, continuing until either disease progression or unacceptable toxicity. The study used TCR beta sequencing and CyTOF to define a peripheral blood immune signature of response to PD-1 blockade in classical Hodgkin lymphoma. The research as a whole found: Diversity was lower in patients who began nivolumab less than 1 year after ASCT, so these patients were left out of later analyses to avoid confounding by immune reconstitution. Baseline TCR diversity was reported to be lower in newly diagnosed patients than in healthy donors and to be lower still in relapsed/refractory patients. Trial patients achieving complete response had baseline diversity similar to newly diagnosed patients, whereas partial responders and progressors had significantly lower diversity. Only a single clinical trial cohort was studied, and what caused the repertoire differences, possibly disease activity or prior therapy, remained undefined. A significant rise by C4D1 was seen in CD4+ but not CD8+ TCR diversity (p=0.0027 vs p=0.16), with the rise being most apparent in complete responders (p=0.02).

The sequence links TRBV10-3 to TRBJ1-1; 6 matching bases give a weak D call of TRBD1. This TCR derives from a human donor with classical Hodgkin lymphoma. Sequenced here: peripheral blood mononuclear cells (PBMCs), sampled before the fourth cycle of nivolumab. The sequence in DNA is TGTGCCATCGGGGACATTGAAGCTTTCTTT. Its protein reads: CAIGDIEAFF.